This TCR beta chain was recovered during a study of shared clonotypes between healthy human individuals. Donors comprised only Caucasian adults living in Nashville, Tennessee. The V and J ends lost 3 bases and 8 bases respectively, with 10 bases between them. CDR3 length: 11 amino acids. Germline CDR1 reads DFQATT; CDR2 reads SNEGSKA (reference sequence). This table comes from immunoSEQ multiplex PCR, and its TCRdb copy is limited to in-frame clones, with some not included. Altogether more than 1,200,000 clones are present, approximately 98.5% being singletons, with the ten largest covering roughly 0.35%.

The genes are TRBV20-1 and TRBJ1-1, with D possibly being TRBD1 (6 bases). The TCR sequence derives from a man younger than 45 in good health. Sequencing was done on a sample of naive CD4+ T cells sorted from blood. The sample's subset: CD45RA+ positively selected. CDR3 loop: CSARGTGEAFF. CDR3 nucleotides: TGCAGTGCTAGGGGAACAGGGGAAGCTTTCTTT.